A single sample gave rise to the 17 T cell receptor beta chains below, sequenced in a study of naive and memory T cell subsets. Broader study findings: Naive repertoires, especially CD8, held a few larger clonotypes, possibly memory cells re-expressing CD45RA.

An equimolar mix of two oligonucleotides served as the beta constant-region primer for TRBC1 and TRBC2. Ligated cDNA was amplified by four rounds of PCR with nested alpha and beta constant-region primers and SP2. A single record per CDR3 protein comes from TCRdb applying MiXCR to the UMI-ligation and nested PCR reads. The repertoire has approximately 140,000 distinct CDR3 sequences, 22% of them found once; the top ten carry about 0.11%. Their antigen targets remain unknown. Sample: naive CD4+ T cells from blood. Source of these receptors: a human donor in good health.

This clonotype was seen ten or more times. This chain links TRBV5-1 with TRBJ2-1; possible D gene TRBD2, 5 bases. CDR1 SGHRS and CDR2 YFSETQ come from the germline V gene. The CDR3 length is 18 residues. V gave up 2 bases and J gave up 0 bases, with 18 bases separating them. The CDR3 loop is CASSFFRSRASSYNEQFF. The CDR3 region has the DNA TGCGCCAGCAGCTTTTTCAGATCGCGGGCCAGCTCCTACAATGAGCAGTTCTTC.

This rearrangement joins TRBV6-1 to TRBJ1-2; 8 nucleotides agree with TRBD1. Trimming cost V 6 bases and J 1 base; bases outside gene matches: 4. Germline-derived CDR1 and CDR2 are MNHNS and SASEGT. This CDR3 is 14 amino acids long. Written as DNA, the CDR3 is TGTGCCAGCAGAGGACAGGGCCGTAACTATGGCTACACCTTC. Translated: CASRGQGRNYGYTF.

The chain joins TRBV5-1 to TRBJ2-1; TRBD2 agrees at 11 bases. Per germline, CDR1 SGHRS and CDR2 YFSETQ. V lost 0 bases, J lost 9 bases, and 5 bases stayed unmatched. The CDR3 contains 15 residues. CDR3 sequence: CASSLVAGGPSEQFF. Here the CDR3 DNA reads TGCGCCAGCAGCTTGGTAGCGGGAGGGCCGAGTGAGCAGTTCTTC. The full variable domain, with the rest looked up from reference TRBV5-1 and TRBJ2-1, is KAGVTQTPRYLIKTRGQQVTLSCSPISGHRSVSWYQQTPGQGLQFLFEYFSETQRNKGNFPGRFSGRQFSNSRSEMNVSTLELGDSALYLCASSLVAGGPSEQFFGPGTRLTVL.

The rearrangement uses TRBV18 and TRBJ2-6; unclear D gene. The CDR3 consists of 13 residues. Germline CDR1 and CDR2: KGHSH and LQKENI. The CDR3 nucleotides read TGTGTCACCTCCGATACAGAGGCCAACGTCCTGACTTTC. Translated, it gives CVTSDTEANVLTF.

In this sample, this clonotype turned up a few times. The gene calls are TRBV27 and TRBJ2-3, with TRBD2 identical over 10 bases. Germline lookup yields CDR1 MNHEY and CDR2 SMNVEV (reference sequence). The V gene end was trimmed by 6 bases and the J gene end by 0 bases; junction bases not matched to a gene: 12. CDR3 length: 18 amino acids. CDR3 nucleotide sequence: TGTGCCAGCAGCCGTAGGCCTCTAGCGGGGGAGAGCACAGATACGCAGTATTTT. Translated, it gives CASSRRPLAGESTDTQYF.

This clonotype was observed a few times. The genes are TRBV29-1 and TRBJ2-6; D not certain. Trimming removed 4 bases from V and 3 bases from J, with 16 bases in between. The CDR3 is 16 amino acids. CDR1 is SQVTM, CDR2 ANQGSEA, per germline. The CDR3 protein is CSVVVIAHFGANVLTF. The CDR3 DNA is TGCAGCGTTGTGGTTATCGCCCATTTTGGGGCCAACGTCCTGACTTTC.

This clonotype was seen at least ten times. The chain links TRBV19 to TRBJ2-1; D uncertain. V dropped 7 bases and J dropped 2 bases, with 9 bases sitting between them. Germline V lookup: CDR1 LNHDA, CDR2 SQIVND (reference sequence). The CDR3 runs 13 residues. As DNA, the CDR3 is TGTGCCAGTACTCCAAACCCCTACAATGAGCAGTTCTTC. Translated: CASTPNPYNEQFF.

There are a few counts of this clonotype. V and J are TRBV28 and TRBJ2-7, with D perhaps matching TRBD2 (5 bases). The CDR3 loop spans 10 amino acids. Germline V gives CDR1 MDHEN, CDR2 SYDVKM. The V end lost 8 bases, the J end lost 5 bases, and 7 bases lay between the germline ends. The CDR3 here is CASGRDEQYF. CDR3 coding DNA: TGTGCCAGCGGGAGAGACGAGCAGTACTTC. Full variable domain (missing parts from reference TRBV28 and TRBJ2-7): DVKVTQSSRYLVKRTGEKVFLECVQDMDHENMFWYRQDPGLGLRLIYFSYDVKMKEKGDIPEGYSVSREKKERFSLILESASTNQTSMYLCASGRDEQYFGPGTRLTVT.

This chain joins TRBV11-2 and TRBJ2-2; either TRBD1 or TRBD2 may fit D (6 bases each). The germline CDR1 and CDR2 sequences are SGHAT and FQNNGV. V lost 8 bases to trimming and J lost 6 bases, with 28 bases between them. There are 18 residues in the CDR3. CDR3 amino acids: CASAFPTGAIRGPGELFF. CDR3 sequence (DNA): TGTGCCAGCGCCTTTCCCACGGGGGCCATCCGAGGACCCGGGGAGCTGTTTTTT.

This clonotype was detected only a few times. V is TRBV6-2 or TRBV6-3 and J is TRBJ1-5; a possible D gene is TRBD1 (5 bases). The V gene's germline CDR1 is MNHEY and CDR2 SVGEGT. There are 14 residues in the CDR3. Trimming left V 7 bases short and J 6 bases short, with 16 bases between. CDR3 sequence (DNA): TGTGCCAGCACCACTGGGGGGAAAGTTCAGCCCCAGCATTTT. Its translation: CASTTGGKVQPQHF.

The V gene is TRBV20-1, the J gene TRBJ2-7, with D possibly being TRBD1 (8 bases). Germline V gene lookup returns CDR1 DFQATT and CDR2 SNEGSKA (reference sequence). V gave up 6 bases and J gave up 5 bases, with 20 bases separating them. The CDR3 length is 14 residues. CDR3 bases: TGCAGTGCGTTCGGGAGGCAGGGGGCGCACGAGCAGTACTTC. The encoded protein is CSAFGRQGAHEQYF.

Ten or more counts support this clonotype. The gene calls are TRBV6-4 and TRBJ2-1; a weak D match, TRBD2 (7 bases). CDR1 is MRHNA and CDR2 is SNTAGT in the germline V gene. V lost 4 bases and J lost 8, with 15 bases in between. The CDR3 spans 14 residues. CDR3 in DNA: TGTGCCAGCAGTGCCACAACAGGGAGGGATGAGCAGTTCTTC. Protein sequence: CASSATTGRDEQFF.

This clonotype was counted a few times. The gene calls are TRBV6-1 and TRBJ1-2; TRBD1 agrees at 8 bases. The V gene end was trimmed by 10 bases and the J gene end by 4 bases; junction bases not matched to a gene: 5. From germline, CDR1 is MNHNS and CDR2 SASEGT. The CDR3 totals 12 residues. In nucleotides, the CDR3 is TGTGCCACTTCGGACAGGGTCTATGGCTACACCTTC. Translating it yields CATSDRVYGYTF.

V is TRBV2 and J is TRBJ2-4; 15 nucleotides align to TRBD2. V gave up 2 bases and J gave up 2 bases; unmatched junction bases: 10. Germline V gene data show CDR1 as SNHLY and CDR2 as FYNNEI. The CDR3 is made up of 20 amino acids. CDR3 sequence: CASSEPPGLAGGSPKNIQYF. The CDR3 DNA reads as TGTGCCAGCAGTGAACCCCCAGGACTAGCGGGAGGGTCGCCCAAAAACATTCAGTACTTC.

This chain joins TRBV19 and TRBJ2-1, with TRBD2 matching 7 bases. Trimming took 6 bases from V and 6 from J; bases not matched to a gene: 11. Germline V gene lookup returns CDR1 LNHDA and CDR2 SQIVND (reference sequence). The CDR3 extends over 15 amino acids. The CDR3 spells CASRLYSGPTNEQFF. The CDR3 nucleotides read TGTGCCAGTAGGTTATATAGCGGGCCGACCAATGAGCAGTTCTTC.

This clonotype was counted only a few times. V and J are TRBV20-1 and TRBJ2-7; no clear D. CDR1 is DFQATT, CDR2 SNEGSKA, per germline (reference sequence). CDR3 size: 11 residues. V was pared by 0 bases and J by 6 bases, with 6 bases between. CDR3 nucleotides: TGCAGTGCTAGAGAGGTGCGCGAGCAGTACTTC. It encodes CSAREVREQYF.

This clonotype showed up many times. The chain couples TRBV7-6 to TRBJ2-7, with D possibly being TRBD2 (6 bases). V was clipped by 3 bases and J by 2 bases, with 14 bases between them. The CDR3 contains 15 residues. Germline-derived CDR1 and CDR2 are SGHVS and FNYEAQ. CDR3 region: CASSLGGGVAYEQYF. As DNA, the CDR3 is TGTGCCAGCAGCTTGGGGGGTGGAGTTGCCTACGAGCAGTACTTC.